Listed below are T cell receptor beta chains from one sample, sequenced in a study of T cell changes during pregnancy in multiple sclerosis. Measured with immunoSEQ multiplex PCR; TCRdb has only the in-frame clones, and not every one. The repertoire holds around 35,000 clones, with about nine tenths as singletons. Sequenced material: CD8+ T cells from peripheral blood mononuclear cells, taken in the first trimester of pregnancy. The receptors stem from a female donor with multiple sclerosis, enrolled in a pregnancy study. Each CDR3 is given with its conserved first and last residue. D genes are given only for firm matches. Clone sizes are given selectively: once, few, many, or a class where the clone is expanded.

cdr3_nt: TGTGCCAGCAGTTACCAAGTACAGGGGGCGCGTGAGCAGTACTTC
cdr3_aa: CASSYQVQGAREQYF
v_call: TRBV6-6
clone_size: .
j_call: TRBJ2-7
d_call: TRBD1

cdr3_nt: TGCAGTGCTAGACTACCTGAGCAGTTCTTC
cdr3_aa: CSARLPEQFF
v_call: TRBV20-1
clone_size: .
j_call: TRBJ2-1
d_call: .

cdr3_nt: TGTGCCAGCAGTGAATGGGGAGATCTGAAGCAAGAAGCTTTCTTT
cdr3_aa: CASSEWGDLKQEAFF
v_call: TRBV25-1
clone_size: .
j_call: TRBJ1-1
d_call: .

cdr3_nt: TGTGCCAGCAGTTTATCAGCTAGCGGGTACCCTGATCATTACAATGAGCAGTTCTTC
cdr3_aa: CASSLSASGYPDHYNEQFF
v_call: TRBV27
clone_size: .
j_call: TRBJ2-1
d_call: TRBD2

cdr3_nt: TGTGCCAGCAGTTTATCTCCCACAGGGGGCAGGAATGAGCAGTTCTTC
cdr3_aa: CASSLSPTGGRNEQFF
v_call: TRBV28
clone_size: .
j_call: TRBJ2-1
d_call: TRBD1

cdr3_nt: TGTGCCACCAGCAGAGGGGGGGAGGAAGAGACCCAGTACTTC
cdr3_aa: CATSRGGEEETQYF
v_call: TRBV15
clone_size: once
j_call: TRBJ2-5
d_call: .

cdr3_nt: TGTGCCAGCAGCGTAGGTAGCGACTACGAGCAGTACTTC
cdr3_aa: CASSVGSDYEQYF
v_call: TRBV9
clone_size: once
j_call: TRBJ2-7
d_call: .

cdr3_nt: TGCGCCAGCAGCCAAGATCGAGGGGGACTAGCATCCTACAATGAGCAGTTCTTC
cdr3_aa: CASSQDRGGLASYNEQFF
v_call: TRBV4-1
clone_size: .
j_call: TRBJ2-1
d_call: TRBD2

cdr3_nt: TGTGCCAGCAGACAGACTAGCGGGAGGGTGTACGAGCAGTACTTC
cdr3_aa: CASRQTSGRVYEQYF
v_call: TRBV28
clone_size: .
j_call: TRBJ2-7
d_call: TRBD2

cdr3_nt: TGTGCCAGCAGTCCCGACAGGGGAGATGGCTACACCTTC
cdr3_aa: CASSPDRGDGYTF
v_call: TRBV27
clone_size: .
j_call: TRBJ1-2
d_call: TRBD1

cdr3_nt: TGCGCCAGCAGCACTGGGACAACCGAGCAGTACTTC
cdr3_aa: CASSTGTTEQYF
v_call: TRBV5-1
clone_size: .
j_call: TRBJ2-7
d_call: .

cdr3_nt: TGTGCCAGTAGCAACCGACAGAGTCGGAACACCGGGGAGCTGTTTTTT
cdr3_aa: CASSNRQSRNTGELFF
v_call: TRBV19
clone_size: .
j_call: TRBJ2-2
d_call: .

cdr3_nt: TGTGCCAGCAGTGACCTCGGTGGTGAGGACTATGGCTACACCTTC
cdr3_aa: CASSDLGGEDYGYTF
v_call: TRBV27
clone_size: .
j_call: TRBJ1-2
d_call: .

cdr3_nt: TGTGCCAGCAGTTTATCAAAAAGGGAGGGAGCTTTCTTT
cdr3_aa: CASSLSKREGAFF
v_call: TRBV28
clone_size: once
j_call: TRBJ1-1
d_call: .

cdr3_nt: TGTGCCAGCAGGGACGGGAGGGGCATTCAGTACTTC
cdr3_aa: CASRDGRGIQYF
v_call: TRBV6-5
clone_size: .
j_call: TRBJ2-4
d_call: TRBD2

cdr3_nt: TGTGCCAGCAGTTCCCGGACTAGCGGGGGAGAGACCCAGTACTTC
cdr3_aa: CASSSRTSGGETQYF
v_call: TRBV6-5
clone_size: .
j_call: TRBJ2-5
d_call: TRBD2

cdr3_nt: TGCAGCGTTGGGGGGACTAGCGGGATAAAGTATGGCGAGCAGTACTTC
cdr3_aa: CSVGGTSGIKYGEQYF
v_call: TRBV29-1
clone_size: .
j_call: TRBJ2-7
d_call: TRBD2

cdr3_nt: TGTGCCAGCAGCTCTCGGACTAGCGGGAGTTACGAGCAGTACTTC
cdr3_aa: CASSSRTSGSYEQYF
v_call: TRBV7-2
clone_size: .
j_call: TRBJ2-7
d_call: TRBD2

cdr3_nt: TGTGCTAGCAGCTTGGACGGGAGCGACCATGAGCAGTTCTTC
cdr3_aa: CASSLDGSDHEQFF
v_call: TRBV7-7
clone_size: .
j_call: TRBJ2-1
d_call: .

cdr3_nt: TGTGCCAGCAGCCCCACCGGACAGTTGAGCTCCTACAATGAGCAGTTCTTC
cdr3_aa: CASSPTGQLSSYNEQFF
v_call: TRBV13
clone_size: .
j_call: TRBJ2-1
d_call: .

cdr3_nt: TGTGCCAGCACAGGGGGCGCGTTTGGGGCCGGGCAGTTCTTC
cdr3_aa: CASTGGAFGAGQFF
v_call: TRBV27
clone_size: .
j_call: TRBJ2-1
d_call: TRBD1

cdr3_nt: TGTGCCAGCAGTTTAGGCTGGGAGACCCAGTACTTC
cdr3_aa: CASSLGWETQYF
v_call: TRBV28
clone_size: .
j_call: TRBJ2-5
d_call: .

cdr3_nt: TGTGCCAGCAGCCAAGATAGAAGAGGGCCCTACGAGCAGTACTTC
cdr3_aa: CASSQDRRGPYEQYF
v_call: TRBV4-2
clone_size: .
j_call: TRBJ2-7
d_call: .

cdr3_nt: TGTGCCAGCAGTGACTCGACAAATTCACCCCTCCACTTT
cdr3_aa: CASSDSTNSPLHF
v_call: TRBV6-4
clone_size: .
j_call: TRBJ1-6
d_call: .

cdr3_nt: TGTGCCAGCAGCGCCCTCGGGACAGACTCCTACAATGAGCAGTTCTTC
cdr3_aa: CASSALGTDSYNEQFF
v_call: TRBV9
clone_size: .
j_call: TRBJ2-1
d_call: TRBD1

cdr3_nt: TGTGCCAGCAGCTTAATGCCGGGTGGCACAGATACGCAGTATTTT
cdr3_aa: CASSLMPGGTDTQYF
v_call: TRBV7-3
clone_size: .
j_call: TRBJ2-3
d_call: .

cdr3_nt: TGTGCCAGCAGTTACGGGACTCCATCCGAGGATGATGAGCAGTTCTTC
cdr3_aa: CASSYGTPSEDDEQFF
v_call: TRBV6-6
clone_size: .
j_call: TRBJ2-1
d_call: .

cdr3_nt: TGTGCCAGCAGCCCTGACAGGGCTGCCGGGTACTTC
cdr3_aa: CASSPDRAAGYF
v_call: TRBV7-9
clone_size: .
j_call: TRBJ2-7
d_call: TRBD1

cdr3_nt: TGTGCCAGCAGCATCCTCTCCTACAATGAGCAGTTCTTC
cdr3_aa: CASSILSYNEQFF
v_call: TRBV7-9
clone_size: .
j_call: TRBJ2-1
d_call: .

cdr3_nt: TGTGCCAGCAGCGTAGAAGCGCAGGGGGCCTACGAGCAGTACTTC
cdr3_aa: CASSVEAQGAYEQYF
v_call: TRBV9
clone_size: .
j_call: TRBJ2-7
d_call: TRBD1

cdr3_nt: TGTGCCACCAGCCGAAACGGAGGGTCTGAAGCTTTCTTT
cdr3_aa: CATSRNGGSEAFF
v_call: TRBV15
clone_size: .
j_call: TRBJ1-1
d_call: .

cdr3_nt: TGTGCCAGCAGTTTATATGACAGAGACAATGAGCAGTTCTTC
cdr3_aa: CASSLYDRDNEQFF
v_call: TRBV27
clone_size: .
j_call: TRBJ2-1
d_call: .

cdr3_nt: TGTGCCAGCAGCCAAGGGGAGGATTACCCCTCCTACGAGCAGTACTTC
cdr3_aa: CASSQGEDYPSYEQYF
v_call: TRBV11-2
clone_size: .
j_call: TRBJ2-7
d_call: .

cdr3_nt: TGTGCCAGCAGGACAGGGTACAATGAGCAGTTCTTC
cdr3_aa: CASRTGYNEQFF
v_call: TRBV6-5
clone_size: .
j_call: TRBJ2-1
d_call: TRBD1

cdr3_nt: TGTGCCAGCAATCCCGGGACTAGCTCCTACAATGAGCAGTTCTTC
cdr3_aa: CASNPGTSSYNEQFF
v_call: TRBV28
clone_size: .
j_call: TRBJ2-1
d_call: TRBD2

cdr3_nt: TGTGCCTGGGGGGACAGCGTGAACACTGAAGCTTTCTTT
cdr3_aa: CAWGDSVNTEAFF
v_call: TRBV30
clone_size: .
j_call: TRBJ1-1
d_call: TRBD1

cdr3_nt: TGCGCCAGCAGCCAAGATAGAATAGCGGGAGTAGGCGAGCAGTACTTC
cdr3_aa: CASSQDRIAGVGEQYF
v_call: TRBV4-3
clone_size: once
j_call: TRBJ2-7
d_call: TRBD2

cdr3_nt: TGTGCCAGCTCACCAGACTTTAGTCCGATTTATGGCTACACCTTC
cdr3_aa: CASSPDFSPIYGYTF
v_call: TRBV18
clone_size: .
j_call: TRBJ1-2
d_call: .